This TCR beta chain came from a study of shared clonotypes between healthy human individuals (dated by TCRdb to the early 2020s). The study in broad terms: Three men and a couple of women, aged 18 to 49 years, made up the cohort. Per donor, three plates each were used for CD4 naive and CD4 memory, two for CD8 naive, and one for CD8 memory. The study deeply sequenced blood TCR repertoires of five healthy adults to estimate repertoire size and the extent of clonotype sharing between individuals. To increase sequencing depth and limit assay-specific biases, TCR repertoire library preparation and sequencing were carried out by different laboratories using diverse techniques. Each donor's leukapheresis produced roughly between about 0.9 and 9.5 billion PBMCs. The paper as a whole reports these results and caveats: Sampling was restricted to blood, and TCR repertoires in tissue are likely to differ from TCR repertoires in blood. Sharing across a handful of donors was observed for about 5% of naive CD4, 3% to 4% of naive CD8, roughly 2.4% of memory CD4, and less than 0.45% of memory CD8 clonotypes. Even with the large sequencing depth, rarefaction of the sorted-subset datasets indicated that sequencing was incomplete. Based on pairwise subsampling, the degree of clonotype sharing among donors was expected to be affected by sequencing depth. Because the study included only a small number of donors, the genetic and exposure-history diversity represented was limited. Clonotypes shared by all four sorted-subset donors showed higher generation probabilities than non-shared clonotypes. Naive subsets generally had larger estimated clonotype richness than memory subsets did.

Donors were healthy HIV-negative adults with no recently reported acute infections or vaccinations. All donors were Caucasian adults living in Nashville, Tennessee, USA. CD4+ T cells were enriched by magnetic negative selection; naive cells were then positively selected on CD45RA, and the negative fraction formed the memory subset. Blood was obtained by leukapheresis, after which PBMCs were separated by Ficoll-Histopaque density gradient centrifugation and cryopreserved in liquid nitrogen vapor phase. Analytical flow cytometry was used to check the purity and quantity of each magnetically sorted T cell population. Genomic DNA was isolated from each sorted fraction and quantified by UV absorbance on a Nanodrop 2000c. The CDR3, from cysteine to phenylalanine, totals 13 residues. Only the CDR3 region is kept as DNA, spanning 39 bases read in frame from base 1. Cut back by 4 bases and 4 bases, the V and J ends lie 11 bases apart. CDR1 and CDR2 are drawn from the germline V gene: SGHDT, YYEEEE.

Comments on this clone: Its binding antigen is unknown. The input lacks base qualities; no much larger clone sits a single base away. Other DNA sequences from this sample encode an identical CDR3 as well.

Using the deep immunoSEQ assay, TCR CDR3 regions were amplified from genomic DNA by multiplex PCR. For each cell subset, the extracted genomic DNA was distributed evenly across all wells of several immunoSEQ 96-well plates, and each plate served as one replicate. For sorted subsets, each replicate PCR was loaded with 200 ng genomic DNA, equivalent to some 27,000 T cell genomes. Purified libraries were measured with a Qubit 3.0 fluorometer, size-checked on a Bioanalyzer 2100, and measured again with the KAPA Library Quantification kit. A separate single-read 150-cycle Illumina NextSeq 550 flow cell was used to sequence each immunoSEQ 96-well plate. Processing in the source paper ran as follows. Because only junctional sequences without quality scores were contained in the immunoSEQ output, filtering matching that applied to full-length reads could not be performed. Sequences were annotated with PyIR, a Python wrapper for IgBLAST v1.9, using IMGT germline references to assign V/J genes and CDR3. Reads with weak V/J assignments (E-value above 1e-6), missing CDR3, stop codons, out-of-frame junctions, or ambiguous translated residues were removed. V3J clonotypes were defined as sequences sharing the same inferred V gene, J gene, and CDR3 amino acid sequence. To compute the percentage overlap between repertoires, the number of shared unique clonotypes was divided by the size of the smaller repertoire. Richness of each repertoire was evaluated using RTK rarefaction, the Chao1 estimator, and Recon v2.1 estimates of unobserved clonotypes. For all TCRbeta clonotypes obtained by the gDNA method from a handful of donors, generation probabilities were computed with OLGA. Held by TCRdb, this immuneACCESS table contains in-frame sequences only and omits some clones. Under half of the omission traces to an unresolved V gene where checked; the cause of the rest is unknown. From that table come the V and J calls and clone size; the DNA was used to work out D and trimming. The sample includes some 2,500,000 clones, with just under 95% observed a single time. The ten biggest clones cover 0.37% of the sample.

The source material was naive CD4+ T cells from PBMCs. The intended sense of this specimen's cell subset or site label: CD45RA+ positively selected. The V and J genes are TRBV5-6 and TRBJ1-1; TRBD1 could be the D gene, as 5 bases match. This sequence originates from a man in his late teens or twenties in good health. Some clones in this sample may be carry-over from other donors' samples. The sequenced DNA is TGTGCCAGCAGCCGCCAGGGACCCACTGAAGCTTTCTTT. This is translated as CASSRQGPTEAFF.